This TCR beta chain was profiled in a study of beta chain features in type 1 diabetes. Reverse transcription of all isolated RNA meant that expressed TCRB transcripts were sequenced. For naive, central memory and regulatory T cell samples, reads averaged approximately 3.6 million. Sequencing was performed with immunoSEQ multiplex PCR; in TCRdb, only in-frame clones are kept and a portion is missing. The repertoire has about 930,000 clones, about 17% of them found once; the top ten carry around 0.02%. V was pared by 5 bases and J by 9 bases, with 3 bases of the junction left unmatched. The germline V gene has CDR1 SGHVS and CDR2 FQNEAQ. This CDR3 is 12 amino acids long. This clone was seen a handful of times.

Sequenced sample: naive CD4+ T cells from blood. This chain uses TRBV7-8 with TRBJ2-3; 9 positions agree with TRBD2. The TCR originated in a woman in her late teens or twenties in good health. CDR3 sequence reads: CASSPAGGTQYF. CDR3 coding DNA: TGTGCCAGCAGCCCAGCGGGGGGAACGCAGTATTTT. Variable domain in full (rest from reference TRBV7-8 and TRBJ2-3): GAGVSQSPRYKVAKRGQDVALRCDPISGHVSLFWYQQALGQGPEFLTYFQNEAQLDKSGLPSDRFFAERPEGSVSTLKIQRTQQEDSAVYLCASSPAGGTQYFGPGTRLTVL.